This T cell receptor beta chain was found in a study of blood T cells in healthy people across ages. Looking at the study overall: The capture of about one barcoded beta molecule per two T cells was achieved by template switching.

The sample, around 9.9 milliliters of peripheral blood, was drawn from each donor. Then a second PCR, running roughly 7 to 11 cycles, was carried out with a sample-barcoded 5' primer and a J-beta primer mix. TCRdb passed the 5' RACE reads through MiXCR, listing each CDR3 protein once. The sample yields some 1.8 million distinct CDR3 sequences, approximately 39% seen once. The CDR3 is made up of 16 amino acids. Trimming left V 6 bases short and J 0 bases short, with 16 bases between. The rearrangement uses TRBV12-3 or TRBV12-4 and TRBJ2-3; D is ambiguous. The material sequenced was blood. The source of this sequence is a human donor in good health. CDR3 sequence: CASSSAGPSSTDTQYF. The CDR3 DNA sequence: TGTGCCAGCAGCTCAGCTGGCCCGAGTAGCACAGATACGCAGTATTTT.